This TCR beta chain is drawn from a study of CD8+CD57+ T cells in acquired aplastic anemia. Genomic DNA provided the template from which TCR beta VDJ and CDR3 profiles were obtained. A single record per CDR3 protein comes from TCRdb applying MiXCR to the reads. The repertoire holds about 160,000 distinct CDR3 sequences, with 71% as singletons. Previously, flow cytometry had revealed CD8+CD57+ cell expansion in the patients chosen for sequencing. None of the patients had been given any therapy when their blood was sampled. Germline V gene lookup returns CDR1 LNHDA and CDR2 SQIVND (reference sequence). The CDR3 is 13 residues long. V gave up 6 bases and J gave up 2 bases, with 11 bases separating them.

The sequence came from a human donor with aplastic anemia. Sequenced input: sorted CD4+, CD8+, or CD8+CD57+ T cells (not recorded which) from PBMCs. The J gene is TRBJ2-7, the V gene TRBV19; no reliable D call. CDR3: CASRKDEAYEQYF. The CDR3 coding sequence is TGTGCCAGTAGGAAGGACGAAGCCTACGAGCAGTACTTC.